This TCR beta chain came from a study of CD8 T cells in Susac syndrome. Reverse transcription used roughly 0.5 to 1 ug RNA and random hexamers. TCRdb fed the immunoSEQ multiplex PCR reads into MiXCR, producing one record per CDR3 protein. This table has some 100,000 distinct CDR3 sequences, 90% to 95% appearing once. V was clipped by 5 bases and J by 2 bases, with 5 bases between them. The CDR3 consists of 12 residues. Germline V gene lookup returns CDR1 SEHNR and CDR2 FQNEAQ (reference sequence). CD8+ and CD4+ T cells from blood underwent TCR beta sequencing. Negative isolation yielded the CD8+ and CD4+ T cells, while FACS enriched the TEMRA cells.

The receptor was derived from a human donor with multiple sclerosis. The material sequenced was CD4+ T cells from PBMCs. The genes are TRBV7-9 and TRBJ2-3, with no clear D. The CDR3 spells CASSPTTDTQYF. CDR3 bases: TGTGCCAGCAGCCCGACCACAGATACGCAGTATTTT.